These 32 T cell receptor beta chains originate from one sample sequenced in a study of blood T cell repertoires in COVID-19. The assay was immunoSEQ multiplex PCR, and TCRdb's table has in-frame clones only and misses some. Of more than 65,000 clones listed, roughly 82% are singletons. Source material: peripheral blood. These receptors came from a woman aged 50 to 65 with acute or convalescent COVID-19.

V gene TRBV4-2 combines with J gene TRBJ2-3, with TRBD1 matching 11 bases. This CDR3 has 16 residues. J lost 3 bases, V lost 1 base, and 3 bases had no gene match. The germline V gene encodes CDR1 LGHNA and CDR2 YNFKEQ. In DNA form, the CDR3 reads TGTGCCAGCAGCCAAGGGGACAGGGGGGTTACAGATACGCAGTATTTT. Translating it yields CASSQGDRGVTDTQYF.

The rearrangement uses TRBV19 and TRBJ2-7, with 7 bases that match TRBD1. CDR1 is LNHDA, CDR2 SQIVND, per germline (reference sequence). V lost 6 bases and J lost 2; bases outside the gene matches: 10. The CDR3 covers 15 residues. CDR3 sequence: CASRETGVGPYEQYF. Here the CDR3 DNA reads TGTGCCAGTAGAGAAACAGGGGTTGGACCCTACGAGCAGTACTTC.

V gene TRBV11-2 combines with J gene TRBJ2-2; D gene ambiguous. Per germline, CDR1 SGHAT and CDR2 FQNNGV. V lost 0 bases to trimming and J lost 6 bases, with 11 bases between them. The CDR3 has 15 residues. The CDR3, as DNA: TGTGCCAGCAGCTTAGATTTCGGTATAGCCGGGGAGCTGTTTTTT. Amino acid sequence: CASSLDFGIAGELFF.

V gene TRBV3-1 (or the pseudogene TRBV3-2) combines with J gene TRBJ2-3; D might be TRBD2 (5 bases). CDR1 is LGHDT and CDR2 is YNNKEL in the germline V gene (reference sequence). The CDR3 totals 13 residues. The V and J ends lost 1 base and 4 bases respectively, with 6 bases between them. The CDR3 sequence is CASSQALADTQYF. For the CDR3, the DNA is TGTGCCAGCAGCCAAGCACTAGCAGATACGCAGTATTTT.

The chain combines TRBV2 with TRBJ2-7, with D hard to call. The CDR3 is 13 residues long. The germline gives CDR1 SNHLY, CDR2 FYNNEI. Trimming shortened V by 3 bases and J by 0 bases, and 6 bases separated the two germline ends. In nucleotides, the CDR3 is TGTGCCAGCAGTGATTGGCACTCCTACGAGCAGTACTTC. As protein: CASSDWHSYEQYF.

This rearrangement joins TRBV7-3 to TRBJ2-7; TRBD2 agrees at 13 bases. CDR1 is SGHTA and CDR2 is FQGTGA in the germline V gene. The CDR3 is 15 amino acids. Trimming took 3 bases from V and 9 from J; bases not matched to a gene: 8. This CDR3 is CASSLPALAGGMQYF. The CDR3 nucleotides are TGTGCCAGCAGCTTGCCGGCACTAGCGGGAGGGATGCAGTACTTC.

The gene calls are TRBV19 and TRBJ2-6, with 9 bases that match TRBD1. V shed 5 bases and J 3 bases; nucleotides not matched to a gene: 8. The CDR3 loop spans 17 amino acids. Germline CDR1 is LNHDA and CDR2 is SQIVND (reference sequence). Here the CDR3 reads CASSPGTGLSGANVLTF. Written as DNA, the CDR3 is TGTGCCAGTAGTCCCGGGACAGGGCTTAGTGGGGCCAACGTCCTGACTTTC.

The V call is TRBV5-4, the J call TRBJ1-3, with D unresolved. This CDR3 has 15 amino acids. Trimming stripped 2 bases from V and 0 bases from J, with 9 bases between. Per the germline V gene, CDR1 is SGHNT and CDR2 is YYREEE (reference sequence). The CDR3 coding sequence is TGTGCCAGCAGCTTTTTACAACCCTCTGGAAACACCATATATTTT. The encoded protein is CASSFLQPSGNTIYF.

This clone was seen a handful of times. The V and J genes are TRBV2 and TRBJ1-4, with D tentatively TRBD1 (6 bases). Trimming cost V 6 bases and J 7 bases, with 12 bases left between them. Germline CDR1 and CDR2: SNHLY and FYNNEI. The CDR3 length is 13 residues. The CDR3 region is CASSEQGGEKLFF. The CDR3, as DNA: TGTGCCAGCAGCGAACAGGGAGGTGAAAAACTGTTTTTT. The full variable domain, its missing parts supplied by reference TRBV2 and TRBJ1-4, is EPEVTQTPSHQVTQMGQEVILRCVPISNHLYFYWYRQILGQKVEFLVSFYNNEISEKSEIFDDQFSVERPDGSNFTLKIRSTKLEDSAMYFCASSEQGGEKLFFGSGTQLSVL.

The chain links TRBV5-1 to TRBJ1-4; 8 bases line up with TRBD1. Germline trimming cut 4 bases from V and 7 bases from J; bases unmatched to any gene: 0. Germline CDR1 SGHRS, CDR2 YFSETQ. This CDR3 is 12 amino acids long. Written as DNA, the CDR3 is TGCGCCAGCAGCGACAGGGGTGAAAAACTGTTTTTT. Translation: CASSDRGEKLFF. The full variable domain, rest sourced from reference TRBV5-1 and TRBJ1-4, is KAGVTQTPRYLIKTRGQQVTLSCSPISGHRSVSWYQQTPGQGLQFLFEYFSETQRNKGNFPGRFSGRQFSNSRSEMNVSTLELGDSALYLCASSDRGEKLFFGSGTQLSVL.

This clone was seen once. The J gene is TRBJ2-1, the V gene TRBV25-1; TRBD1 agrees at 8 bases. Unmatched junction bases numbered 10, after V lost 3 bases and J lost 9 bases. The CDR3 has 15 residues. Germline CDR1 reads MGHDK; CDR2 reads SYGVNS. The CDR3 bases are TGTGCCAGCAGTGAGGAGCACGACAGGGGTGGTGAGCAGTTCTTC. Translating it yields CASSEEHDRGGEQFF.

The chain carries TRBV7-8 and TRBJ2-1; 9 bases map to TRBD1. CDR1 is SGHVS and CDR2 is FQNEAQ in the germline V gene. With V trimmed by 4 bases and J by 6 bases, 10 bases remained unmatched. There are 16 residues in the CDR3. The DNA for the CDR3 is TGTGCCAGCAGCTCAACTGCACAGGGGGCAGGCAATGAGCAGTTCTTC. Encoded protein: CASSSTAQGAGNEQFF.

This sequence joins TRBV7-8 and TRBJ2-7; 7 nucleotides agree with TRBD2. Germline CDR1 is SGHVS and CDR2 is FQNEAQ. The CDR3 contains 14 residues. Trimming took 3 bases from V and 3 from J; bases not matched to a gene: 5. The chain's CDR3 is CASSFGLVGYEQYF. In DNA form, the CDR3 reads TGTGCCAGCAGCTTTGGACTAGTCGGCTACGAGCAGTACTTC. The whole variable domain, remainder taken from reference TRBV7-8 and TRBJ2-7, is GAGVSQSPRYKVAKRGQDVALRCDPISGHVSLFWYQQALGQGPEFLTYFQNEAQLDKSGLPSDRFFAERPEGSVSTLKIQRTQQEDSAVYLCASSFGLVGYEQYFGPGTRLTVT.

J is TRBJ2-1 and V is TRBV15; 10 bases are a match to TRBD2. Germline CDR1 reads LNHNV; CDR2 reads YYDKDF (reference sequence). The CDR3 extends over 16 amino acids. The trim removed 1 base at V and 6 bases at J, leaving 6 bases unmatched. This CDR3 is CATSRVSGRVTNEQFF. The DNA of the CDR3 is TGTGCCACCAGCAGAGTCAGCGGGAGGGTCACCAATGAGCAGTTCTTC. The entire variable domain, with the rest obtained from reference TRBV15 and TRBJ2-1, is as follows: DAMVIQNPRYQVTQFGKPVTLSCSQTLNHNVMYWYQQKSSQAPKLLFHYYDKDFNNEADTPDNFQSRRPNTSFCFLDIRSPGLGDTAMYLCATSRVSGRVTNEQFFGPGTRLTVL.

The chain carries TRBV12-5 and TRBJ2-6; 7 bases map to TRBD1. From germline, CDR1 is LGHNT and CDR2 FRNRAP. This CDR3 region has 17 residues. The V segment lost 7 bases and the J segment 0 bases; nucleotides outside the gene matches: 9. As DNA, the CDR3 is TGTGCTAGTGCCTTGACAGGGATAAGCTCTGGGGCCAACGTCCTGACTTTC. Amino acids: CASALTGISSGANVLTF.

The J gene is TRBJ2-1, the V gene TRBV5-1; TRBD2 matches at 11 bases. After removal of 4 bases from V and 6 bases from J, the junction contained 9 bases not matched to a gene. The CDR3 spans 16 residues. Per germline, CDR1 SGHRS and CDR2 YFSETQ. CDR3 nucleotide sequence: TGCGCCAGCAGCCAAGGGACTAGCGGTGAGGTCAATGAGCAGTTCTTC. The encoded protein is CASSQGTSGEVNEQFF.

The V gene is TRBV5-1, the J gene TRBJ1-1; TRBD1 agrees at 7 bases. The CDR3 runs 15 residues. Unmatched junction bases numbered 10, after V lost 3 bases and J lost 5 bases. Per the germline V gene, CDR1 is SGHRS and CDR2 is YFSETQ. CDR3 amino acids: CASSSASGGWTEAFF. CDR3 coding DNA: TGCGCCAGCAGCTCGGCCTCAGGGGGTTGGACTGAAGCTTTCTTT.

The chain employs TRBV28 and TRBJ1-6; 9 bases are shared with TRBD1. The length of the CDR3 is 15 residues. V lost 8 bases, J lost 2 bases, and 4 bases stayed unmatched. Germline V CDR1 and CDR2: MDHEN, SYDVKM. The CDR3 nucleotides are TGTGCCAGCGGACAGGGGAACACCTATAATTCACCCCTCCACTTT. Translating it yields CASGQGNTYNSPLHF.

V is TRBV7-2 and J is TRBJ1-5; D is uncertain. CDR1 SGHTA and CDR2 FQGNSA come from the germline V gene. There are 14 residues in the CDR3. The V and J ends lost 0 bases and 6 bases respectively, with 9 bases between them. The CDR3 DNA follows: TGTGCCAGCAGCTTAGCTCCTTACAGTCAGCCCCAGCATTTT. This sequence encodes CASSLAPYSQPQHF.

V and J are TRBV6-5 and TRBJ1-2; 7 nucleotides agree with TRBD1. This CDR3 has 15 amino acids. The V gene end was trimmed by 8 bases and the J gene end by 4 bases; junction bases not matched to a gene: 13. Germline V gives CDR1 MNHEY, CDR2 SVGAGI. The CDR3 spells CASATVRDSPYGYTF. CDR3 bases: TGTGCCAGCGCCACGGTACGGGACAGCCCCTATGGCTACACCTTC.

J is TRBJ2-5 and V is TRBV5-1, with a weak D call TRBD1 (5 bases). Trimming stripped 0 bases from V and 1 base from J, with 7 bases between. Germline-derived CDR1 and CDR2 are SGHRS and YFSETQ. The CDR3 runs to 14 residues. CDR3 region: CASSLDRPQETQYF. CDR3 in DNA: TGCGCCAGCAGCTTGGACAGGCCCCAAGAGACCCAGTACTTC.

CDR3 nucleotide sequence: TGTGCCAGCGGTCATGTACGGGGCCGGGGGGGTTCACCCCTCCACTTT. Translating it yields CASGHVRGRGGSPLHF. This chain joins TRBV7-3 and TRBJ1-6; weak D call: TRBD1 (5 bases). Germline-derived CDR1 and CDR2 are SGHTA and FQGTGA. The germline V and J ends were trimmed by 8 bases and 9 bases, with 23 bases remaining between them. The CDR3 runs 16 residues.

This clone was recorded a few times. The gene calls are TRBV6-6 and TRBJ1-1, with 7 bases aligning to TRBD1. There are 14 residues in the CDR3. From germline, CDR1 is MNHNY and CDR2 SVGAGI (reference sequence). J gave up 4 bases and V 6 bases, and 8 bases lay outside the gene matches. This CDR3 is CASSPRRGITEAFF. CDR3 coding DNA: TGTGCCAGCAGCCCCCGCAGGGGGATCACTGAAGCTTTCTTT.

Here the CDR3 DNA reads TGTGCCAGCAGCCTGGGGAGCTACGAGCAGTACTTC. As protein: CASSLGSYEQYF. The chain links TRBV7-9 to TRBJ2-7; possible D gene TRBD2, 5 bases. The CDR3 spans 12 residues. Germline assignment: CDR1 SEHNR and CDR2 FQNEAQ (reference sequence). V was pared by 5 bases and J by 3 bases, with 8 bases between.

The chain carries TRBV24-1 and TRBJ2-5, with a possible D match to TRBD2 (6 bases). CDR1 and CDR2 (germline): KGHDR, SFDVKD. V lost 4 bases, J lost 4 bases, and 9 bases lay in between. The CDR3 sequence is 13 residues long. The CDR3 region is CATSDGRRETQYF. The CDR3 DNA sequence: TGTGCCACCAGTGACGGGAGAAGAGAGACCCAGTACTTC.

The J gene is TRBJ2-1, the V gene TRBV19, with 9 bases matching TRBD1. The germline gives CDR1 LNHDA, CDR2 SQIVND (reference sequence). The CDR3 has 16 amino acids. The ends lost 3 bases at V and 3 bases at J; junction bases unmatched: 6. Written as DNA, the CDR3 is TGTGCCAGTAGTATCTACCGGGACAGGGACTACAATGAGCAGTTCTTC. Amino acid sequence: CASSIYRDRDYNEQFF. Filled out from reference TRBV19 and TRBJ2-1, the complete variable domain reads DGGITQSPKYLFRKEGQNVTLSCEQNLNHDAMYWYRQDPGQGLRLIYYSQIVNDFQKGDIAEGYSVSREKKESFPLTVTSAQKNPTAFYLCASSIYRDRDYNEQFFGPGTRLTVL.

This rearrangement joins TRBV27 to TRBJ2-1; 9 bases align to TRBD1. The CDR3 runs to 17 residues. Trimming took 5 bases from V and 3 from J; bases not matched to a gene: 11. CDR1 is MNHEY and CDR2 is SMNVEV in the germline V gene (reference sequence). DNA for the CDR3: TGTGCCAGCAGTCCCGGGACAGGGTTAATAGGCTACAATGAGCAGTTCTTC. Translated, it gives CASSPGTGLIGYNEQFF.

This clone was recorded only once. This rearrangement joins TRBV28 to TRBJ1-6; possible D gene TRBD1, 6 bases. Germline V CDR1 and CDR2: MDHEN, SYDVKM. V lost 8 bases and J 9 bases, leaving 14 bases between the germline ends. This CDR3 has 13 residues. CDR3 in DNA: TGTGCCAGCTTGGGCGCCAGGGGTTCACCCCTCCACTTT. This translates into CASLGARGSPLHF.

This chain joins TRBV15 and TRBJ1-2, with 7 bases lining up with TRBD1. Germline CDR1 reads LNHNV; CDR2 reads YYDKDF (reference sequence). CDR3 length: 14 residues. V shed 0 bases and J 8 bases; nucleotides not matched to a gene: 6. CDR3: CATSRDRGIGGYTF. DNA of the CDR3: TGTGCCACCAGCAGAGACAGGGGGATCGGAGGCTACACCTTC.

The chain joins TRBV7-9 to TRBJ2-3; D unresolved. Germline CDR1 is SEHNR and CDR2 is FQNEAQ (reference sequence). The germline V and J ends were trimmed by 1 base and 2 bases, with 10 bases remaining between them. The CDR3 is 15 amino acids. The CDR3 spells CASSLGDRSTDTQYF. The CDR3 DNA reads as TGTGCCAGCAGCTTAGGTGATCGGTCCACAGATACGCAGTATTTT.

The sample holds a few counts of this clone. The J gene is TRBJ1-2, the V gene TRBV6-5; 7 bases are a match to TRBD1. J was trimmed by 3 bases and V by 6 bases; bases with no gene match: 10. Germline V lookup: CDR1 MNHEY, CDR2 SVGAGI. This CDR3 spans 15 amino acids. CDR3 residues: CASRYVGGQDYGYTF. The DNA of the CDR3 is TGTGCCAGCAGATACGTCGGAGGACAGGACTATGGCTACACCTTC.

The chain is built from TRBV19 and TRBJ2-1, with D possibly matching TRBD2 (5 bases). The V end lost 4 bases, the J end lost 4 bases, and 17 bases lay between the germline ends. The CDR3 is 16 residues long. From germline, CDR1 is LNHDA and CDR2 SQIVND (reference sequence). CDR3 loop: CASSTLGGVGYNEQFF. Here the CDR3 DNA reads TGTGCCAGTAGTACCCTCGGAGGTGTCGGGTACAATGAGCAGTTCTTC.